One and the same sample provided the 18 T cell receptor beta chains below, sequenced in a study of monozygotic twins with inflammatory bowel disease. Reprocessing the 5' RACE reads, TCRdb reports a single entry for every CDR3 protein and omits DNA. The sample totals some 83,000 distinct CDR3 sequences; its top ten clones hold just under 7.5%. Material: blood. All receptors derive from a human donor with ulcerative colitis or Crohn's disease, or a healthy co-twin of an affected twin (not recorded which).

The rearrangement links TRBV6-2 or TRBV6-3 to TRBJ1-1; the D call of TRBD1 rests on TCRdb alone, since no DNA is present to check it. Per the germline V gene, CDR1 is MNHEY and CDR2 is SVGEGT. The CDR3 length is 14 residues. CDR3 amino acids: CASGQGTWGTEAFF.

The rearrangement uses TRBV14 and TRBJ2-7; TCRdb gives TRBD2 as the D gene, but with no DNA this cannot be confirmed. The CDR3 totals 20 residues. CDR1 and CDR2 (germline): SGHDN, FVKESK. CDR3 in amino acids: CASSPGEKPRTEWPAYEQYF.

The V call is TRBV5-1, the J call TRBJ2-2. Germline V CDR1 and CDR2: SGHRS, YFSETQ. The length of the CDR3 is 13 residues. This CDR3 reads CASSLLSTGELFF.

The chain couples TRBV5-1 to TRBJ1-5. Germline lookup yields CDR1 SGHRS and CDR2 YFSETQ. This CDR3 contains 14 residues. The CDR3: CASSLDRFNQPQHF.

This clonotype registers medium-sized by frequency. V is TRBV5-1 and J is TRBJ2-5. The germline CDR1 and CDR2 sequences are SGHRS and YFSETQ. This CDR3 has 16 amino acids. This CDR3 is CASSGEGLMYQETQYF.

The chain employs TRBV6-6 and TRBJ1-5; TCRdb's assignment of TRBD1 cannot be checked, as there is no DNA. This CDR3 has 13 amino acids. The germline gives CDR1 MNHNY, CDR2 SVGAGI (reference sequence). CDR3 in amino acids: CASTTGPNQPQHF.

J is TRBJ1-2 and V is TRBV12-3 or TRBV12-4; TCRdb's D gene call, TRBD1, goes unchecked for lack of DNA. The CDR3 sequence is 14 residues long. CDR3 residues: CASSSNFGGYGYTF.

The CDR3 reads CSRHDRSPGDGYTF. The chain uses TRBV20-1 and TRBJ1-2; lacking DNA, the TRBD1 call made by TCRdb goes unchecked. The CDR3 loop spans 14 amino acids. Per germline, CDR1 DFQATT and CDR2 SNEGSKA (reference sequence).

This rearrangement joins TRBV20-1 to TRBJ1-1; TCRdb reports TRBD1, a call that lacks DNA to check it against. Germline loops: CDR1 DFQATT, CDR2 SNEGSKA (reference sequence). This CDR3 region has 15 residues. The CDR3 protein is CSAVPPGQGLPEAFF.

The rearrangement joins TRBV7-6 to TRBJ2-7. This CDR3 spans 13 amino acids. Looked up from germline, CDR1 is SGHVS and CDR2 is FNYEAQ. The CDR3 is CASSFGINYEQYF.

The chain couples TRBV7-9 to TRBJ1-1. CDR1 is SEHNR, CDR2 FQNEAQ, per germline (reference sequence). The CDR3 extends over 12 amino acids. The CDR3 sequence: CASSSPNTEAFF.

The V and J genes are TRBV10-3 and TRBJ2-2. In germline, CDR1 is ENHRY, CDR2 SYGVKD. The CDR3 contains 12 residues. CDR3 amino acids: CAISESDGELFF.

The chain uses TRBV7-6 and TRBJ1-1. Germline V CDR1 and CDR2: SGHVS, FNYEAQ. This CDR3 is 14 amino acids long. The CDR3 loop reads CASTSYRMNTEAFF. The full variable domain, in which reference TRBV7-6 and TRBJ1-1 provide the parts outside the CDR3, is GAGVSQSPRYKVTKRGQDVALRCDPISGHVSLYWYRQALGQGPEFLTYFNYEAQQDKSGLPNDRFSAERPEGSISTLTIQRTEQRDSAMYRCASTSYRMNTEAFFGQGTRLTVV.

The CDR3 sequence is CASSRTSGGTNTYNEQFF. The chain has TRBV5-1 and TRBJ2-1; TCRdb's D call, TRBD2, is unchecked because there is no DNA. The CDR3 runs to 18 residues. CDR1 is SGHRS, CDR2 YFSETQ, per germline.

The chain recombines TRBV20-1 with TRBJ1-6; TCRdb gives TRBD1 as the D gene, but with no DNA this cannot be confirmed. The CDR3 is 15 residues long. CDR1 and CDR2 from the germline V gene are DFQATT and SNEGSKA (reference sequence). The CDR3 sequence: CSVPDRGLSNSPLHF.

The V call is TRBV20-1, the J call TRBJ2-7; absent DNA, TCRdb's TRBD1 call cannot be checked. The CDR3 is made up of 15 amino acids. CDR1 and CDR2 from the germline V gene are DFQATT and SNEGSKA (reference sequence). The CDR3 protein is CSARDPGGRTYEQYF.

The rearrangement joins TRBV5-1 to TRBJ1-1; TCRdb returns TRBD1, unconfirmable since there is no DNA. This CDR3 has 16 residues. In germline, CDR1 is SGHRS, CDR2 YFSETQ. CDR3 sequence reads: CASSLDGGEGSGEAFF.

The gene calls are TRBV20-1 and TRBJ2-1; absent DNA, TCRdb's TRBD1 call cannot be checked. CDR3 length: 14 amino acids. The germline V gene has CDR1 DFQATT and CDR2 SNEGSKA (reference sequence). The CDR3 sequence is CSARLDGGLGEQFF.